The 16 T cell receptor beta chains given below trace back to one sample, sequenced in a study of chemoradiotherapy in HPV16-positive cancers. Method: immunoSEQ multiplex PCR; TCRdb's copy keeps in-frame clones and lacks some. The sample carries over 9,000 clones, about 68% recorded once. Sequenced here: tumor tissue, sampled from a patient who underwent chemoradiotherapy. These receptors all stem from a human donor with HPV-associated anogenital cancer.

The chain's CDR3 is CASSISLSNTEAFF. CDR3 DNA: TGTGCCAGTAGTATTAGTTTAAGCAACACTGAAGCTTTCTTT. The chain uses TRBV19 and TRBJ1-1, with D unclear. The CDR3 has 14 residues. V gave up 3 bases and J gave up 2 bases, with 10 bases separating them. CDR1 LNHDA and CDR2 SQIVND come from the germline V gene (reference sequence).

The chain uses TRBV14 and TRBJ2-2, with 8 bases identical to TRBD2. Losses at the gene ends were 4 bases for V and 5 bases for J; bases not matched to a gene: 6. CDR3 length: 15 amino acids. In germline, CDR1 is SGHDN, CDR2 FVKESK. The CDR3 region is CASSRGLAGTGELFF. CDR3 in DNA: TGTGCCAGCAGCCGCGGACTAGCCGGGACCGGGGAGCTGTTTTTT.

The chain couples TRBV19 to TRBJ2-2; tentatively, D is TRBD2 (6 bases). The CDR3 spans 14 residues. CDR1 LNHDA and CDR2 SQIVND come from the germline V gene (reference sequence). The V end was cut by 8 bases, the J end by 5 bases, with 15 bases between. CDR3 residues: CASRGLLGTGELFF. The CDR3 coding sequence is TGTGCCAGTCGGGGACTTTTAGGTACCGGGGAGCTGTTTTTT.

V is TRBV7-3 and J is TRBJ2-3; D may be TRBD1 (6 bases). Between the trimmed V and J ends, which lost 1 base and 1 base, there was a span of 12 bases. The CDR3 runs to 16 residues. Looked up from germline, CDR1 is SGHTA and CDR2 is FQGTGA. This chain's CDR3 is CASSLNTGSGTDTQYF. The CDR3 nucleotides are TGTGCCAGCAGCTTAAACACAGGGAGCGGCACAGATACGCAGTATTTT.

This clone was recorded once. V is TRBV7-9 and J is TRBJ1-1, with D perhaps matching TRBD1 (6 bases). Trimming left V 4 bases short and J 9 bases short, with 12 bases between. The CDR3 is made up of 12 amino acids. CDR1 and CDR2 from the germline V gene are SEHNR and FQNEAQ (reference sequence). For the CDR3, the DNA is TGTGCCAGCAGCTCAGGGACACCGAAAGCTTTCTTT. Its translation is CASSSGTPKAFF.

The sample holds a few counts of this clone. The chain has TRBV7-3 and TRBJ2-2; D is ambiguous. From germline, CDR1 is SGHTA and CDR2 FQGTGA. Trimming removed 5 bases from V and 2 bases from J, with 6 bases in between. This CDR3 spans 13 amino acids. The CDR3 protein is CASSKANTGELFF. The CDR3 region has the DNA TGTGCCAGCAGCAAGGCCAACACCGGGGAGCTGTTTTTT.

This clone was detected only once. The sample contains more than one DNA sequence encoding this CDR3. This sequence joins TRBV11-3 and TRBJ1-2, with D hard to call. The CDR3 extends over 11 amino acids. CDR1 is SGHNT and CDR2 is YENEEA in the germline V gene. V was cut by 1 base and J by 8 bases, with 5 bases left in between. CDR3 region: CASSLGRGYTF. CDR3 DNA: TGTGCCAGCAGCTTAGGTCGCGGCTACACCTTC. The variable domain in full, with the rest retrieved from reference TRBV11-3 and TRBJ1-2, is EAGVVQSPRYKIIEKKQPVAFWCNPISGHNTLYWYLQNLGQGPELLIRYENEEAVDDSQLPKDRFSAERLKGVDSTLKIQPAELGDSAVYLCASSLGRGYTFGSGTRLTVV.

The chain links TRBV28 to TRBJ2-1; D gene unclear. The germline CDR1 and CDR2 sequences are MDHEN and SYDVKM. The CDR3 is made up of 15 amino acids. The V end lost 11 bases, the J end lost 0 bases, and 17 bases lay between the germline ends. CDR3 protein: CAANGVASSYNEQFF. DNA for the CDR3: TGTGCCGCAAATGGAGTGGCTAGCTCCTACAATGAGCAGTTCTTC.

The chain is built from TRBV13 and TRBJ1-1; D is ambiguous. The V end lost 5 bases, the J end lost 1 base, and 11 bases lay between the germline ends. Per the germline V gene, CDR1 is PRHDT and CDR2 is FYEKMQ (reference sequence). CDR3 size: 14 residues. The CDR3 coding sequence is TGTGCCAGCAGCCCCCGGGAGCCGAACACTGAAGCTTTCTTT. Translated: CASSPREPNTEAFF.

This clone was seen only once. This chain links TRBV27 with TRBJ1-6, with 8 bases fitting TRBD1. The length of the CDR3 is 14 residues. J lost 7 bases, V lost 5 bases, and 4 bases had no gene match. Germline CDR1 is MNHEY and CDR2 is SMNVEV (reference sequence). The CDR3 nucleotides are TGTGCCAGCAGTATACAGGGGGTGAATTCACCCCTCCACTTT. It is translated as CASSIQGVNSPLHF.

This chain links TRBV9 with TRBJ1-6; TRBD1 might be the D (6 bases). From germline, CDR1 is SGDLS and CDR2 YYNGEE. The germline V and J ends were trimmed by 0 bases and 11 bases, with 12 bases remaining between them. The CDR3 has 14 amino acids. CDR3 in amino acids: CASSVDHREAPLHF. DNA of the CDR3: TGTGCCAGCAGCGTAGATCACAGGGAGGCACCCCTCCACTTT. The whole variable domain, remainder taken from reference TRBV9 and TRBJ1-6, is DSGVTQTPKHLITATGQRVTLRCSPRSGDLSVYWYQQSLDQGLQFLIQYYNGEERAKGNILERFSAQQFPDLHSELNLSSLELGDSALYFCASSVDHREAPLHFGNGTRLTVT.

V usage is TRBV10-3 and J usage is TRBJ2-7; TRBD1 aligns across 8 bases. V gave up 3 bases and J gave up 4 bases; unmatched junction bases: 2. Germline CDR1 reads ENHRY; CDR2 reads SYGVKD. This CDR3 has 13 amino acids. The CDR3 sequence: CAISDGTGYEQYV. CDR3 DNA sequence: TGTGCCATCAGTGACGGGACAGGTTACGAGCAGTACGTC.

This chain connects TRBV5-6 to TRBJ1-2; TRBD1 aligns across 7 bases. Germline V gene sequence: CDR1 SGHDT, CDR2 YYEEEE. The J segment lost 8 bases and the V segment lost 4 bases, leaving 14 bases of the junction unmatched. There are 15 residues in the CDR3. CDR3 DNA sequence: TGTGCCAGCAGCCCAGGCTCAGGGGGAATGGAGGGCTACACCTTC. Its translation is CASSPGSGGMEGYTF.

The chain joins TRBV9 to TRBJ2-5, with 7 bases identical to TRBD2. The germline V gene encodes CDR1 SGDLS and CDR2 YYNGEE. V was pared by 4 bases and J by 10 bases, with 10 bases of the junction left unmatched. The CDR3 is 13 residues long. CDR3 loop: CASSPDSGVFQYF. CDR3 nucleotides: TGTGCCAGCAGCCCCGACAGCGGGGTGTTCCAGTACTTC.

This clone is labeled as medium-sized (0.01 to 0.1%). V usage is TRBV7-3 and J usage is TRBJ2-7; 12 nucleotides match TRBD2. Germline CDR1 reads SGHTA; CDR2 reads FQGTGA. CDR3 size: 15 residues. The junction had 6 bases not matched to a gene; V was cut back by 6 bases and J by 3 bases. DNA for the CDR3: TGTGCCAGCAGAGACCTAGCGGGAGGGAACTACGAGCAGTACTTC. Its translation is CASRDLAGGNYEQYF. Looking up the rest from reference TRBV7-3 and TRBJ2-7 gives the full variable domain: GAGVSQTPSNKVTEKGKYVELRCDPISGHTALYWYRQSLGQGPEFLIYFQGTGAADDSGLPNDRFFAVRPEGSVSTLKIQRTERGDSAVYLCASRDLAGGNYEQYFGPGTRLTVT.

This clone appeared a few times. The CDR3 sequence: CASSSLQGDSPLHF. The CDR3 DNA reads as TGTGCCAGCAGCTCACTTCAGGGTGACTCACCCCTCCACTTT. The rearrangement uses TRBV7-6 and TRBJ1-6; D is perhaps TRBD1 (5 bases). Germline values: CDR1 SGHVS, CDR2 FNYEAQ. The CDR3 is 14 residues long. V dropped 4 bases and J dropped 10 bases, with 14 bases sitting between them.